What follows are 3 T cell receptor beta chains derived from one specimen sequenced in a study of cytomegalovirus exposure and HLA in healthy donors. PCR was performed using 60 Vbeta and 13 Jbeta primers. Clones were sequenced by immunoSEQ multiplex PCR, and TCRdb holds only the in-frame ones, with some missing. The sample lists around 90,000 clones, around 67% occurring once. Sequencing was done on a sample of PBMCs. The receptors here all came from a human donor in good health.

The J gene is TRBJ2-3, the V gene TRBV6-1; 9 bases are shared with TRBD2. The CDR3 extends over 15 amino acids. CDR1 is MNHNS and CDR2 is SASEGT in the germline V gene. J was trimmed by 6 bases and V by 7 bases; bases with no gene match: 11. CDR3 nucleotides: TGTGCCAGCAAGCTGGGACTAGCTGGGGCGGATACGCAGTATTTT. Translated, it gives CASKLGLAGADTQYF.

The chain couples TRBV7-3 to TRBJ1-2; TRBD1 might be the D (6 bases). The CDR3 has 13 residues. V was cut by 3 bases and J by 4 bases, with 9 bases left in between. Germline V gene sequence: CDR1 SGHTA, CDR2 FQGTGA. CDR3 sequence reads: CASSFRGAYGYTF. The CDR3 coding sequence is TGTGCCAGCAGCTTCCGGGGGGCCTATGGCTACACCTTC.

V gene TRBV19 combines with J gene TRBJ1-5; TRBD1 matches 7 bases. V shed 3 bases, J shed 5 bases, and the junction held 10 bases outside the gene matches. The CDR3 has 16 residues. Germline-derived CDR1 and CDR2 are LNHDA and SQIVND (reference sequence). The CDR3 region is CASSIPDRWGDQPQHF. In DNA, the CDR3 is TGTGCCAGTAGTATCCCGGACAGGTGGGGGGATCAGCCCCAGCATTTT.